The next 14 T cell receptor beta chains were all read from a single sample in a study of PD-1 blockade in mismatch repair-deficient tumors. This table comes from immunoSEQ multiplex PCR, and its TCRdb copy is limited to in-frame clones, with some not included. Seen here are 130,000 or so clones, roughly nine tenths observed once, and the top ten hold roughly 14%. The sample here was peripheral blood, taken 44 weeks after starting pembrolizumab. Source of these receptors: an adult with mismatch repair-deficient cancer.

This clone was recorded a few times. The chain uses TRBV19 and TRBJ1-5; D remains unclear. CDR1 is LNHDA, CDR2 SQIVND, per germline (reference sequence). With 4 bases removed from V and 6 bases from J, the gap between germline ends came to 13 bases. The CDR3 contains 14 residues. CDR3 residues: CASSTGGGGQPQHF. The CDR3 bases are TGTGCCAGTAGTACAGGAGGAGGAGGTCAGCCCCAGCATTTT.

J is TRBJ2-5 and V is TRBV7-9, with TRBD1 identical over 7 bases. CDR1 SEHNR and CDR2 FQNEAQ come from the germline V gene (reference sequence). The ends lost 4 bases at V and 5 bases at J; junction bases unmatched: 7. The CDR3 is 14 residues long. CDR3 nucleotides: TGTGCCAGCAGCTCGTTGGACAGGCACGAGACCCAGTACTTC. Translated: CASSSLDRHETQYF.

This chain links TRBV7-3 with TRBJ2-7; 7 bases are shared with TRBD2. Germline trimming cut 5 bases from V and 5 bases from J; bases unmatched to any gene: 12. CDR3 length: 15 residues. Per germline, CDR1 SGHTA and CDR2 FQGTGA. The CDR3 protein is CASSTQGREHHEQYF. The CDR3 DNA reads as TGTGCCAGCAGCACCCAAGGGCGGGAGCACCACGAGCAGTACTTC.

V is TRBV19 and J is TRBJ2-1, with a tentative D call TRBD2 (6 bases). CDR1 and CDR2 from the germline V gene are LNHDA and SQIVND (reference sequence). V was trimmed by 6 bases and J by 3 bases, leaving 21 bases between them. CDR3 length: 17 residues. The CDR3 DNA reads TGTGCCAGTAGCCCACAGTCCGGCGGGGCTTACTACAATGAGCAGTTCTTC. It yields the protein CASSPQSGGAYYNEQFF.

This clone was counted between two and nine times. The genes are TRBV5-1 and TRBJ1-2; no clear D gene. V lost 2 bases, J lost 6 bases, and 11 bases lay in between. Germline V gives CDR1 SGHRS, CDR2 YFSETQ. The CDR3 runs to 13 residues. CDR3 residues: CASSLTVDHGYTF. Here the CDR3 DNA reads TGCGCCAGCAGCTTAACAGTTGACCATGGCTACACCTTC.

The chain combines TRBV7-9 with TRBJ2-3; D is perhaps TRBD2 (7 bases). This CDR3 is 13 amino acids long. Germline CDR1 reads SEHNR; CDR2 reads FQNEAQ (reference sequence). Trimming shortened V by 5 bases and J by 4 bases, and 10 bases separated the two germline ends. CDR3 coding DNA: TGTGCCAGCAGCCTAGGGGGGGCAGATACGCAGTATTTT. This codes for CASSLGGADTQYF.

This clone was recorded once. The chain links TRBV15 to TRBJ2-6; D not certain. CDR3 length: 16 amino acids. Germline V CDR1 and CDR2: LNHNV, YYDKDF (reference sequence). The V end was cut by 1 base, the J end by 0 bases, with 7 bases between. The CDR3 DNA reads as TGTGCCACCAGCAGAGTTGGGGTCTCTGGGGCCAACGTCCTGACTTTC. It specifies CATSRVGVSGANVLTF.

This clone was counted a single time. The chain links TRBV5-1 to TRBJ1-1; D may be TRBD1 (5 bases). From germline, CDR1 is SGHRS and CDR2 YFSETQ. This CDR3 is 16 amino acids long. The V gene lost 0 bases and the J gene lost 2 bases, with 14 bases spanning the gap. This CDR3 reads CASSLDLGGTNTEAFF. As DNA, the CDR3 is TGCGCCAGCAGCTTGGATCTGGGGGGGACCAACACTGAAGCTTTCTTT.

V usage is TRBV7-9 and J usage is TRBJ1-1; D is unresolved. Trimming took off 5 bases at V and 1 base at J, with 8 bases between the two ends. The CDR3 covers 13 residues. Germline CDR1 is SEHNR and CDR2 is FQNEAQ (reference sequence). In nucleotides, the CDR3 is TGTGCCAGCAGCCCCCAACCGAACACTGAAGCTTTCTTT. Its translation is CASSPQPNTEAFF.

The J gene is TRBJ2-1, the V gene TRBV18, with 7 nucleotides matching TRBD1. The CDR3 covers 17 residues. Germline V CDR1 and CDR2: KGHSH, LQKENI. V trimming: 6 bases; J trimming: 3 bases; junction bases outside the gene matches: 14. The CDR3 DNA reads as TGTGCCAGCTCCCACCGGACAGGAAAAAAAGACTACAATGAGCAGTTCTTC. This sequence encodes CASSHRTGKKDYNEQFF.

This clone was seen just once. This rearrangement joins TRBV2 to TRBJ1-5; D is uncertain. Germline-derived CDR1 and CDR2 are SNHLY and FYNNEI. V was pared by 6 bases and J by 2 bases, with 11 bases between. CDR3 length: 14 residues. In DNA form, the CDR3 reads TGTGCCAGCAGCTACGACGGACGCAATCAGCCCCAGCATTTT. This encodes CASSYDGRNQPQHF.

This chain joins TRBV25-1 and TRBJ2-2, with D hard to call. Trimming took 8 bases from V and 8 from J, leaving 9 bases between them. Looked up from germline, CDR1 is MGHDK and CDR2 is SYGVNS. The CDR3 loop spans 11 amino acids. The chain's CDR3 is CASSQTGELFF. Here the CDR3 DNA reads TGTGCCAGCTCCCAGACAGGGGAGCTGTTTTTT.

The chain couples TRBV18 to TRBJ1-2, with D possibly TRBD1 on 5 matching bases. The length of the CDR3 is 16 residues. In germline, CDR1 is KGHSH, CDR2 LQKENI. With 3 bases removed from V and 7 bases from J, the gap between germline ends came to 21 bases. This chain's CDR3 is CASSPGREVSDGGYTF. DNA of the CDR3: TGTGCCAGCTCACCCGGCAGGGAAGTGTCGGATGGTGGCTACACCTTC.

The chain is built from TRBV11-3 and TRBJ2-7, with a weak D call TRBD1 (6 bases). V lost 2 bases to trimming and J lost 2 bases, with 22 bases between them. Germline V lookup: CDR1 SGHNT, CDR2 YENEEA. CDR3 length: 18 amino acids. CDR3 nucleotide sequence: TGTGCCAGCAGCTTACCCACTTATACAGGGAATCCCCCCTACGAGCAGTACTTC. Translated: CASSLPTYTGNPPYEQYF.